This T cell receptor (beta chain) was observed in a study of blood T cell repertoires in COVID-19. Source study methods: Estimation of nucleated cell counts relied on the amplification of reference gene primers. Some clones are missing from TCRdb's copy, which holds only in-frame ones; the method was immunoSEQ multiplex PCR. D and trimming come from the DNA, and the V and J calls and clone size come from that table. This sample has 300,000 to 500,000 clones, with approximately 91% found just once. There are 14 residues in the CDR3. V was trimmed by 1 base and J by 0 bases, leaving 6 bases between them. Germline-derived CDR1 and CDR2 are MGHRA and YSYEKL. As for this clone: The same CDR3 also results from other DNA sequences found in this sample.

The cohort comprised adults aged roughly 18 to 100 years residing in around 25 US areas. Grouping used clinical history reported by participants in a survey and questionnaire. This TCR was recovered from a woman aged 40 to 50 with acute COVID-19. The source material was PBMCs or T cells enriched from blood (not recorded which). The chain recombines TRBV4-1 with TRBJ1-1; no clear D. The CDR3 loop is CASSQGALNTEAFF. The CDR3, as DNA: TGCGCCAGCAGCCAAGGAGCATTGAACACTGAAGCTTTCTTT.